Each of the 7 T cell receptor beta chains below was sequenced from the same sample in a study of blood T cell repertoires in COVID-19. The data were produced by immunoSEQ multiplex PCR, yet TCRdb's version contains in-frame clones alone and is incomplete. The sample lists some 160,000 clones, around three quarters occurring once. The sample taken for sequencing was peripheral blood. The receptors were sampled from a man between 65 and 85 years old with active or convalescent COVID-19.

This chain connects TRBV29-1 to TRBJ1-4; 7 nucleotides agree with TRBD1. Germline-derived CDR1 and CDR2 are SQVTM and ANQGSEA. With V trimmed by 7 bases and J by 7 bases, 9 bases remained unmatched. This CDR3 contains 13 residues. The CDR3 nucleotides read TGCAGCGCTCTAACGCAGGGGGGTGAAAAACTGTTTTTT. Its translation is CSALTQGGEKLFF.

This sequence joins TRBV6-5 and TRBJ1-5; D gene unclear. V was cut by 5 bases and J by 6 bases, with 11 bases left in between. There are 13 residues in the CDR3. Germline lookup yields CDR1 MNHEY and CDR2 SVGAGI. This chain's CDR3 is CASSPLPGQPQHF. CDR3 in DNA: TGTGCCAGCAGTCCACTCCCTGGTCAGCCCCAGCATTTT.

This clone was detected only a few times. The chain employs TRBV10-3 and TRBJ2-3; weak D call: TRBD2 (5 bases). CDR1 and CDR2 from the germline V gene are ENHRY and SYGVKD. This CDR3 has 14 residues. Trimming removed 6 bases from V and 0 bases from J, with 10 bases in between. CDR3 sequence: CAIRDSQSTDTQYF. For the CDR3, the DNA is TGTGCCATCAGGGACTCTCAAAGCACAGATACGCAGTATTTT.

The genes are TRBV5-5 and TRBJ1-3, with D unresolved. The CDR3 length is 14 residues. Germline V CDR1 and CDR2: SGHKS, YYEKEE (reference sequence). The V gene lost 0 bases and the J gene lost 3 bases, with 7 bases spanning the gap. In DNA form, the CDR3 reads TGTGCCAGCAGCTTGGGTAGCGTTGGAAACACCATATATTTT. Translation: CASSLGSVGNTIYF. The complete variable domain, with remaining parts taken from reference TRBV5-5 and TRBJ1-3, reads DAGVTQSPTHLIKTRGQQVTLRCSPISGHKSVSWYQQVLGQGPQFIFQYYEKEERGRGNFPDRFSARQFPNYSSELNVNALLLGDSALYLCASSLGSVGNTIYFGEGSWLTVV.

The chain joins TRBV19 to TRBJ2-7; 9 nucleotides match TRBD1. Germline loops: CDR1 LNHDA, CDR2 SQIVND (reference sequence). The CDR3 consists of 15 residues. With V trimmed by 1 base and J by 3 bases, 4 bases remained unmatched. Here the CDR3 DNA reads TGTGCCAGTAGTATAGGACAGGGGGTAATCTACGAGCAGTACTTC. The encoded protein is CASSIGQGVIYEQYF. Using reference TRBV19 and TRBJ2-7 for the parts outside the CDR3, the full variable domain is DGGITQSPKYLFRKEGQNVTLSCEQNLNHDAMYWYRQDPGQGLRLIYYSQIVNDFQKGDIAEGYSVSREKKESFPLTVTSAQKNPTAFYLCASSIGQGVIYEQYFGPGTRLTVT.

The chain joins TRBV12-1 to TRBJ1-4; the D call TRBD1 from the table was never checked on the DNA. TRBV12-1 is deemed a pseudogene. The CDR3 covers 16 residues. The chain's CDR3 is CASSLKYRDTNEKLFF. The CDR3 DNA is TGTGCCAGCAGCTTAAAATACAGGGACACCAATGAAAAACTGTTTTTT.

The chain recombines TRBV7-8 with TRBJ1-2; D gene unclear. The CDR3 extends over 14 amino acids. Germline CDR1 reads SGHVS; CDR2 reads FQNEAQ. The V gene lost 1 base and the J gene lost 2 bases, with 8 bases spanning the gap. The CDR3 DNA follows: TGTGCCAGCAGCTTAGATCCAGGAAACTATGGCTACACCTTC. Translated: CASSLDPGNYGYTF. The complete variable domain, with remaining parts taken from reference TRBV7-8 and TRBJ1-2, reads GAGVSQSPRYKVAKRGQDVALRCDPISGHVSLFWYQQALGQGPEFLTYFQNEAQLDKSGLPSDRFFAERPEGSVSTLKIQRTQQEDSAVYLCASSLDPGNYGYTFGSGTRLTVV.